This paragraph reports one T cell receptor (beta chain). This entry is derived from a study of blood T cell repertoires in COVID-19. Study details: The study drew acute and convalescent COVID-19 samples from the United States, Italy and Spain. In each case, the material was cDNA or gDNA derived from T cells, B-cell-depleted T cells, or PBMCs.

The V and J ends lost 9 bases and 7 bases respectively, with 15 bases between them. The CDR3 is 12 amino acids. Authors' processing steps: Estimates of nucleated cell counts were drawn from the amplification of reference gene primers. Some clones are missing from TCRdb's copy, which holds only in-frame ones; the method was immunoSEQ multiplex PCR. V and J calls and clone size are copied from that table; D and trimming were computed from the DNA. The sample comprises approximately 130,000 clones, around 83% of which are singletons, and under 6% rests with the top ten. This TCR was sampled from an elderly man with active or convalescent COVID-19. The specimen sequenced was peripheral blood. This chain connects TRBV12-3 or TRBV12-4 to TRBJ1-2; unclear D gene. CDR3 bases: TGTGCCAGTGCGGATAGTTACTCTGGCTACACCTTC. This codes for CASADSYSGYTF.